The rows below give T cell receptor beta chains drawn from one sample of a study of blood T cell repertoires in COVID-19. Sequencing was performed with immunoSEQ multiplex PCR; in TCRdb, only in-frame clones are kept and a portion is missing. The sample has 65,000 to 85,000 clones; roughly 80% are singletons. The sample was peripheral blood. These receptors all come from an older woman with acute or convalescent COVID-19. Each CDR3 is given with its conserved first and last residue. D genes are given only for firm matches. Clone size, where shown, is once, few, many, or a class for clones that have expanded.

>.|TRBD1|TRBV30|TRBJ2-3
TGTGCCTGGATTCAATGGGGACAGGGGGGCACAGATACGCAGTATTTT
CAWIQWGQGGTDTQYF
>.|TRBD1|TRBV11-3|TRBJ2-4
TGTGCCAGCAGCTTAGATGGTAATAGTCGGACAGGGAAAGCCAAAAACATTCAGTACTTC
CASSLDGNSRTGKAKNIQYF
>few|TRBD1|TRBV5-1|TRBJ2-2
TGCGCCAGCAGCGTAATTTGGACAGGGAACACCGGGGAGCTGTTTTTT
CASSVIWTGNTGELFF
>.|TRBD1|TRBV27|TRBJ2-5
TGTGCCAGCAGTCGGGACAGTAAGGGGAAAGAGACCCAGTACTTC
CASSRDSKGKETQYF
>.|TRBD1|TRBV7-2|TRBJ1-5
TGTGCCAGCAGCTTAGGAAGACAGGGGAGACTTAGCAATCAGCCCCAGCATTTT
CASSLGRQGRLSNQPQHF
>.|.|TRBV4-1|TRBJ2-1
TGCGCCAGCAGCCAAGATTGGCAGGTTTCCTACAATGAGCAGTTCTTC
CASSQDWQVSYNEQFF
>.|.|TRBV6-2/TRBV6-3|TRBJ1-1
TGTGCCAGCAGCGATAGGACAGCCGAAAACACTGAAGCTTTCTTT
CASSDRTAENTEAFF
>few|.|TRBV5-4|TRBJ1-4
TGTGCCAGCAGCTTCGCCAGGGGAACTAATGAAAAACTGTTTTTT
CASSFARGTNEKLFF
>few|.|TRBV29-1|TRBJ1-1
TGCAGCGTCGGGGGTCGGGTCATGAACACTGAAGCTTTCTTT
CSVGGRVMNTEAFF
>.|.|TRBV11-2|TRBJ2-7
TGTGCCAGCAGCTTAAGGGCCCACAGGGAGAGCTCCTACGAGCAGTACTTC
CASSLRAHRESSYEQYF
>.|.|TRBV27|TRBJ2-2
TGTGCCAGCAGTTTAAAAGGCTGGGCCGTCCGGACTATGAACACCGGGGAGCTGTTTTTT
CASSLKGWAVRTMNTGELFF
>.|.|TRBV7-9|TRBJ2-2
TGTGCCAGCAGCTTAGTGCTTATCCGAGGCACCGGGGAGCTGTTTTTT
CASSLVLIRGTGELFF
>.|TRBD2|TRBV24-1|TRBJ2-2
TGTGCCACCAGAGCGGGACTAGCTGTCGGGGAGCTGTTTTTT
CATRAGLAVGELFF
>.|.|TRBV24-1|TRBJ2-3
TGTGCCACCAGTGATTTCGGGGGAGTTCGCACAGATACGCAGTATTTT
CATSDFGGVRTDTQYF
>.|TRBD2|TRBV2|TRBJ2-5
TGTGCCAGCAGTGAAGATAGCGGGGGACACCAAGAGACCCAGTACTTC
CASSEDSGGHQETQYF
>.|.|TRBV6-7|TRBJ2-2
TGTGGTCAGGAGGTGGGGGAGCTGTTTTTT
CGQEVGELFF
>.|TRBD1|TRBV29-1|TRBJ1-2
TGCAGCGGCGGGACAGGGGCTCCTAACGATGGCTACACCTTC
CSGGTGAPNDGYTF
>.|TRBD1|TRBV7-9|TRBJ2-7
TGTGCCAGCAGCTTAGCCTTGGGGACAGGAGCCTACGAGCAGTACTTC
CASSLALGTGAYEQYF
>.|.|TRBV5-1|TRBJ1-1
TGCGCCAGCAGCTTCCCAGGGAATGGGGAAGCTTTCTTT
CASSFPGNGEAFF
>.|TRBD2|TRBV7-8|TRBJ2-5
TGTGCCAGCAGCTTACTCCCGGGGCGGGGGGAGACCCAGTACTTC
CASSLLPGRGETQYF
>.|.|TRBV14|TRBJ1-3
TGTGCCAGCAGTCCCACGGACAGCGGAAACACCATATATTTT
CASSPTDSGNTIYF
>.|TRBD1|TRBV10-3|TRBJ1-1
TGTGCCATCAGTACGGGACAGGAAGCTTTCTTT
CAISTGQEAFF
>.|.|TRBV21-1|TRBJ1-5
TGTGCCAGCAGCAAAGTTGGGGCAGGGGGCAGAAGCAATCAGCCCCAGCATTTT
CASSKVGAGGRSNQPQHF
>.|.|TRBV5-6|TRBJ2-7
TGTGCCAGCAGCCCGCTGGACAGTCCCTACGAGCAGTACTTC
CASSPLDSPYEQYF
>.|TRBD2|TRBV7-9|TRBJ2-7
TGTGCCAGCAGCTCGCAAGCTAGCGGGGGCGAGAGGGACGAGCAGTACTTC
CASSSQASGGERDEQYF
>.|.|TRBV19|TRBJ2-1
TGTGCCAGTACCCCAATGGGCCCTTACAGGGAGCAGTTCTTC
CASTPMGPYREQFF
>.|TRBD1|TRBV30|TRBJ1-5
TGTGCCTGGAGATCAACCGGGACAGGGATCAATCAGCCCCAGCATTTT
CAWRSTGTGINQPQHF
>.|TRBD2|TRBV4-3|TRBJ2-5
TGCGCCAGCAGTCCTAGCTGGGGAGGGGAGACCCAGTACTTC
CASSPSWGGETQYF
>.|TRBD1|TRBV5-1|TRBJ2-5
TGCGCCAGCAGCAAGCCGGGACAGGGGATGGAGACCCAGTACTTC
CASSKPGQGMETQYF
>once|.|TRBV30|TRBJ2-7
TGTGCCTGGACCCCAGGGTTTTGGAACGAGCAGTACTTC
CAWTPGFWNEQYF
>.|.|TRBV7-2|TRBJ1-1
TGTGCCAGCAGCCTTACCGGACAGAGCTACTTGAACACTGAAGCTTTCTTT
CASSLTGQSYLNTEAFF
>once|TRBD1|TRBV6-1|TRBJ1-5
TGTGCCAGCAGTGAAACCAGGACAGGGGGCTTTCAGCCCCAGCATTTT
CASSETRTGGFQPQHF
>.|.|TRBV5-6|TRBJ1-1
TGTGCCAGCACCTACCAGGCCCCGACAGTTGAAGCTTTCTTT
CASTYQAPTVEAFF
>.|TRBD1|TRBV28|TRBJ1-1
TGTGCCAGCAGTTTATGGGACAGGAGGTGGAACACTGAAGCTTTCTTT
CASSLWDRRWNTEAFF
>few|.|TRBV7-9|TRBJ1-3
TGTGCCAGCAGCTTACCCGGGATAACCGGAAACACCATATATTTT
CASSLPGITGNTIYF
>.|.|TRBV4-1|TRBJ1-4
TGCGCCAGCAGCCAAGTTGAGGCCGCAGCCTCTAGGGAAAAACTGTTTTTT
CASSQVEAAASREKLFF
>few|.|TRBV9|TRBJ1-2
TGTGCCAGCAGCGCCTCAGGGGTTTATGGCTACACCTTC
CASSASGVYGYTF
>few|TRBD1|TRBV15|TRBJ1-2
TGTGCCACCAGCCAGTGGGACAGGGGCTCCTTCGGCTACACCTTC
CATSQWDRGSFGYTF
>.|TRBD2|TRBV11-2|TRBJ2-1
TGTGCCAGCAGTCGGCAAGCGGGGGGGCCGAATGAGCAGTTCTTC
CASSRQAGGPNEQFF